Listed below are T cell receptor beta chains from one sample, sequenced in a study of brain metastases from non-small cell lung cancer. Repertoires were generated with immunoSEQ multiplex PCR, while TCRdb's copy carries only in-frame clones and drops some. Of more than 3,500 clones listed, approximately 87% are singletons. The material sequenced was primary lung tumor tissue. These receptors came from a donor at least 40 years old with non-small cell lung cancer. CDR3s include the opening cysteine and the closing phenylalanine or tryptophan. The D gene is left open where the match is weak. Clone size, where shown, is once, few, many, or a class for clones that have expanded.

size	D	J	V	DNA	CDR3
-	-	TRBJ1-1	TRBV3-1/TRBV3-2	TGTGCCAGCAAGATGGGGGGCTACGCTGAAGCTTTCTTT	CASKMGGYAEAFF
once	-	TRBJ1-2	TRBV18	TGTGCCAGCTCACCTTCAGGGCCGGGTACCTATGGCTACACCTTC	CASSPSGPGTYGYTF
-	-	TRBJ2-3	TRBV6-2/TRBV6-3	TGTGCCAGCAGTTATTTAGATACGCAGTATTTT	CASSYLDTQYF
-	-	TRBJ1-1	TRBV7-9	TGTGCCAGCACCCAGGGGTCAGGGAGGACTGAAGCTTTCTTT	CASTQGSGRTEAFF
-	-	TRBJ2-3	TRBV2	TGTGCCAGCAGGGGGACCTCCACAGATACGCAGTATTTT	CASRGTSTDTQYF
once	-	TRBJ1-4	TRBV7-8	TGTGCCAGCAGCTTAGCTGAGGGCAGGGGCCGTGAAAAACTGTTTTTT	CASSLAEGRGREKLFF
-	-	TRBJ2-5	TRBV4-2	TGTGCCAGCAGCCAAGATCTTTGGACGGCGGAGACCCAGTACTTC	CASSQDLWTAETQYF
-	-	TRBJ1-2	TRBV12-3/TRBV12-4	TGTGCCAGCAGTTTTGGGCCCGGGCTCACCTTC	CASSFGPGLTF
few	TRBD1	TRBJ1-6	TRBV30	TGTGCCTGGAGGACCGGGACAGGGCTATATTTAGCCCTCCACTTT	CAWRTGTGLYLALHF
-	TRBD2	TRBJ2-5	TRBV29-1	TGCAGCGTCCACGTGATAGCGGGGGGTCAAGAGACCCAGTACTTC	CSVHVIAGGQETQYF
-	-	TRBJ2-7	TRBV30	TGTGCCTGGAGTTTAGTCCATTTCTACGAGCAGTACTTC	CAWSLVHFYEQYF
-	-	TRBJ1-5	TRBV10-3	TGTGCCACGAGACAGGAGAGGCAGCCCCAGCATTTT	CATRQERQPQHF
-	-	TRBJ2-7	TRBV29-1	TGCAGCGTTGTAGATAGAATTTCCTACGAGCAGTACTTC	CSVVDRISYEQYF
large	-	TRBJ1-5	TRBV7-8	TGTGCCAGCAGCTTATGGGGGGAGAGCAATCAGCCCCAGCATTTT	CASSLWGESNQPQHF
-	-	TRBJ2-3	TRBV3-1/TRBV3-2	TGTGCCAGCAGCCAAGATCCAACAGATACGCAGTATTTT	CASSQDPTDTQYF
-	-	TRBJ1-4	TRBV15	TGTGCCACCAGCAGGCTAGACAGGAAAAATGAAAAACTGTTTTTT	CATSRLDRKNEKLFF
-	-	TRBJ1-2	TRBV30	TGTGCCTGGAGTGTATGGGGTGGCTACACCTTC	CAWSVWGGYTF
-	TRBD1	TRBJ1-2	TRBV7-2	TGTGCCAGCAGCGCGACAGGGCGGTATAGCTACACCTTC	CASSATGRYSYTF
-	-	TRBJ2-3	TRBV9	TGTGCCAGCAGCGCGGGACACCGCACAGATACGCAGTATTTT	CASSAGHRTDTQYF
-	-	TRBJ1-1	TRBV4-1	TGCGCCAGCAGCCAAGTTCTCAGGGGATCGAACACTGAAGCTTTCTTT	CASSQVLRGSNTEAFF
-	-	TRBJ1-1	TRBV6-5	TGTGCCAGCTCCACGCCGTTGAACACTGAAGCTTTCTTT	CASSTPLNTEAFF
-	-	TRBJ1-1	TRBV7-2	TGTGCCAGCAGCCCGAGTCTGGGGGGGAACACTAAAGCTTTCTTT	CASSPSLGGNTKAFF
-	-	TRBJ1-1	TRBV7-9	TGTGCCAGCAGCTCCCGGTGGACCGGCACTGAAGCTTTCTTT	CASSSRWTGTEAFF
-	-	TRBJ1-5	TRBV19	TGTGCCAGTAGTATAGACGGAGGCAATCAGCCCCAGCATTTT	CASSIDGGNQPQHF
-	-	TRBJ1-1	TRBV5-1	TGCGCCAGCAGTCCCGACAGGTTGAACACTGAAGCTTTCTTT	CASSPDRLNTEAFF
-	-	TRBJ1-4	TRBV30	TGTGCCTGGATCCGTAATGAAAAACTGTTTTTT	CAWIRNEKLFF
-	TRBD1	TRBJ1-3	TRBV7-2	TGTGCCAGCAGCCGGGGACAGAGCTCTGGAAACACCATATATTTT	CASSRGQSSGNTIYF
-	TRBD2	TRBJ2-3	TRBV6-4	TGTGCCAGCAGTGACGGGACTAGCGGCACAGATACGCAGTATTTT	CASSDGTSGTDTQYF
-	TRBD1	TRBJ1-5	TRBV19	TGTGCCAGTAGTTGGGCAGGGGGCTTTGGACAGCCCCAGCATTTT	CASSWAGGFGQPQHF
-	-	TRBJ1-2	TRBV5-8	TGTGTCAGCAGGTACAGCCGCGGGGGCTACACCTTC	CVSRYSRGGYTF
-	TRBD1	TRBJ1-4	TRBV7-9	TGTGCCAGCAGCCATTGGGACAGTAATGAAAAACTGTTTTTT	CASSHWDSNEKLFF
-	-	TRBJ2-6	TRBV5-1	TGCGCCAGCAGCTTGGACTCATCCTCTGGGGCCAACGTCCTGACTTTC	CASSLDSSSGANVLTF
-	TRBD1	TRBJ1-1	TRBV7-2	TGTGCCAGCAGCAGGACAGGGGGTTTGAACACTGAAGCTTTCTTT	CASSRTGGLNTEAFF
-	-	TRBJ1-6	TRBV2	TGTGCCAGCAGTGGGACCGGATTTAATAATTCACCCCTCCACTTT	CASSGTGFNNSPLHF
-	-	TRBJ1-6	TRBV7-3	TGTGCCAGCAGCTCCTTAGGGGACCACTCCTATAATTCACCTCTCCACTTT	CASSSLGDHSYNSPLHF
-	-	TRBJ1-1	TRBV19	TGTGCCAGTAGTCAACAGGGCAGGGGAACTGAAGCTTTCTTT	CASSQQGRGTEAFF
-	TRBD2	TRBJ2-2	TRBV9	TGTGCCAGCAGCTTCCTAGCGGGGGTCGGCACCGGGAAGCTGTTTTTT	CASSFLAGVGTGKLFF
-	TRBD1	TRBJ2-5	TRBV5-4	TGTGCCAACAGCCCGAGAGCGACAGGGGGCGGAGAGACCCAGTACTTC	CANSPRATGGGETQYF
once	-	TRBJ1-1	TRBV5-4	TGTGTCAGCAGTTATGGAAATCCGGGGCTGAACACTGAAGCTTTCTTT	CVSSYGNPGLNTEAFF
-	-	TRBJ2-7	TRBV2	TGTGCCTCCAGGAGGACAGTCTACGAGCAGTACTTC	CASRRTVYEQYF
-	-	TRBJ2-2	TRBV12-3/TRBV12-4	TGTGCCAGCACCATTGGTGTCACCGAGGAACTGTTTTTT	CASTIGVTEELFF
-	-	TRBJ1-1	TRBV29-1	TGCAGCGTGCAGGGGAACACTGAAGCTTTCTTT	CSVQGNTEAFF